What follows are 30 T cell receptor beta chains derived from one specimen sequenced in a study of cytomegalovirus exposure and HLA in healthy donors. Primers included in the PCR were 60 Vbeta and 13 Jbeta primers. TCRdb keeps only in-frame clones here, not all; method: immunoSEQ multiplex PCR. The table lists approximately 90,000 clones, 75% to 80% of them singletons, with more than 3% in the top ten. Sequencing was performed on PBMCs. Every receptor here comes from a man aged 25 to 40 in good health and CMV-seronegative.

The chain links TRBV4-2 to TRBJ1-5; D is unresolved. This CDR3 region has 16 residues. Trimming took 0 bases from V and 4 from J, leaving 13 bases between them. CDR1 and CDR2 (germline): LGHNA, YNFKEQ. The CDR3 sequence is CASSQDGTALNQPQHF. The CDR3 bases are TGTGCCAGCAGCCAAGACGGCACAGCCTTAAATCAGCCCCAGCATTTT.

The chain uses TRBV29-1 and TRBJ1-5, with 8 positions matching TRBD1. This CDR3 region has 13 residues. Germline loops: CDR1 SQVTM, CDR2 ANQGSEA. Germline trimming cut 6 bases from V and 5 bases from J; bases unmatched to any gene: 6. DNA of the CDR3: TGCAGCGTCGGGCAGGGGGCCGATCAGCCCCAGCATTTT. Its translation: CSVGQGADQPQHF.

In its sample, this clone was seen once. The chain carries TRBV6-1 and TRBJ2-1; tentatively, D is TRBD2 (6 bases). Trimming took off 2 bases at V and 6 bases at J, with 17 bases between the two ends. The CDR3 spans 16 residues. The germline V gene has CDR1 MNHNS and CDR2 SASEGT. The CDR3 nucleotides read TGTGCCAGCAGTGAATGGGGGGTCCGGGGTCGCAATGAGCAGTTCTTC. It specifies CASSEWGVRGRNEQFF.

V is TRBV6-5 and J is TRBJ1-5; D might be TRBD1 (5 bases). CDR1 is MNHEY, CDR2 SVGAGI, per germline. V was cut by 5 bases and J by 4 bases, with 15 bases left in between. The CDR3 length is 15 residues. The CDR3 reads CASSAGGGTNQPQHF. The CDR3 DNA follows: TGTGCCAGCAGTGCCGGTGGGGGGACTAATCAGCCCCAGCATTTT.

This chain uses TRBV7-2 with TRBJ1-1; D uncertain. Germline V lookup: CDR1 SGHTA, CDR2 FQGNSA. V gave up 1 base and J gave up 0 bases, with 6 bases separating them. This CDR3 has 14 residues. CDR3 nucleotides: TGTGCCAGCAGCTTAGAATATCTGAACACTGAAGCTTTCTTT. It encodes CASSLEYLNTEAFF.

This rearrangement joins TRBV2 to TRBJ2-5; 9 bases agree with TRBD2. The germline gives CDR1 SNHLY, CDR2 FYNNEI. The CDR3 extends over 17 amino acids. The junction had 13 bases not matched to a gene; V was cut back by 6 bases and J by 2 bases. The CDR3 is CASSPWGSGGLQETQYF. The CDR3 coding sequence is TGTGCCAGCAGCCCCTGGGGAAGCGGGGGGTTACAAGAGACCCAGTACTTC. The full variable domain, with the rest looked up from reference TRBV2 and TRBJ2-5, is EPEVTQTPSHQVTQMGQEVILRCVPISNHLYFYWYRQILGQKVEFLVSFYNNEISEKSEIFDDQFSVERPDGSNFTLKIRSTKLEDSAMYFCASSPWGSGGLQETQYFGPGTRLLVL.

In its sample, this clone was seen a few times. The DNA of the CDR3 is TGTGCCACCACAGGGCCCTCTGGGGCCAACGTCCTGACTTTC. This codes for CATTGPSGANVLTF. The chain has TRBV6-1 and TRBJ2-6; weak D call: TRBD1 (6 bases). V lost 10 bases and J 0 bases, leaving 10 bases between the germline ends. The CDR3 length is 14 residues. Germline CDR1 is MNHNS and CDR2 is SASEGT.

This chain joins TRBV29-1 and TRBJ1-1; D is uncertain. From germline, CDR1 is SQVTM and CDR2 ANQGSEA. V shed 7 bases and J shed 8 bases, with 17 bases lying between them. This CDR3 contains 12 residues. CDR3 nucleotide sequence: TGCAGCGCCGATTACCACAGAGACGAAGCTTTCTTT. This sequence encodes CSADYHRDEAFF.

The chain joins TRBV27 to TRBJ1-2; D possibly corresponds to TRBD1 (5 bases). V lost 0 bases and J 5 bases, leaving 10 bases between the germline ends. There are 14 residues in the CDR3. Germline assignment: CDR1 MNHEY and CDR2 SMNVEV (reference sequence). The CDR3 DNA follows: TGTGCCAGCAGTTTATCCTCGGGGGTATATGGCTACACCTTC. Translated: CASSLSSGVYGYTF.

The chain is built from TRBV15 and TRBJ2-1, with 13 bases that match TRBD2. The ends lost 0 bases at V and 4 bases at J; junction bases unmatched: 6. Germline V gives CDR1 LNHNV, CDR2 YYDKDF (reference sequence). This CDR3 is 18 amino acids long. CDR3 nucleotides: TGTGCCACCAGCAGAGATCCCTGGACTAGCGGGGGTTACAATGAGCAGTTCTTC. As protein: CATSRDPWTSGGYNEQFF.

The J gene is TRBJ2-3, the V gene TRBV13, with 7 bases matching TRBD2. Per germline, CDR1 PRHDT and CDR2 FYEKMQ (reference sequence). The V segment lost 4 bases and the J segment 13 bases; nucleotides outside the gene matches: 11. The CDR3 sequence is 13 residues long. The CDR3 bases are TGTGCCAGCAGCTACTCCTCTGGACTAGAGGAGTATTTT. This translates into CASSYSSGLEEYF.

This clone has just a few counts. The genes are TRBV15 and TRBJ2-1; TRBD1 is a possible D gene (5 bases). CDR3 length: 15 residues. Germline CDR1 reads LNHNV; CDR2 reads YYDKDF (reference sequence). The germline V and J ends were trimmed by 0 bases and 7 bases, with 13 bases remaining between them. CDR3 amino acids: CATSRDLGRVNEQFF. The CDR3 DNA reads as TGTGCCACCAGCAGAGACCTTGGCAGGGTAAATGAGCAGTTCTTC.

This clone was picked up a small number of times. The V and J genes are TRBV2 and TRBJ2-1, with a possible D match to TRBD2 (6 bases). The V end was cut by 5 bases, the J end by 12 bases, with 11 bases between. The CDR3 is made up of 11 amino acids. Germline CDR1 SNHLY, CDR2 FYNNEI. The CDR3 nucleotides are TGTGCCAGCAGTCAGACTAGTCTGCAGTTCTTC. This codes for CASSQTSLQFF.

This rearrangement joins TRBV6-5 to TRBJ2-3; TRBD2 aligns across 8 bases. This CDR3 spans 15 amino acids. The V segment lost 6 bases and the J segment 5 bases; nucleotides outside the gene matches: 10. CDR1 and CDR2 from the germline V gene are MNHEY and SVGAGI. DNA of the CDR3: TGTGCCAGCAGATCGTCGGGGGGGTTTGGAGATACGCAGTATTTT. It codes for CASRSSGGFGDTQYF.

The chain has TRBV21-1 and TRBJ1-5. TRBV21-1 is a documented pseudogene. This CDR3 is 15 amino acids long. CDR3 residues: CASNYIWKSNQPQHF. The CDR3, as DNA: TGTGCCAGCAACTATATCTGGAAGAGCAATCAGCCCCAGCATTTT.

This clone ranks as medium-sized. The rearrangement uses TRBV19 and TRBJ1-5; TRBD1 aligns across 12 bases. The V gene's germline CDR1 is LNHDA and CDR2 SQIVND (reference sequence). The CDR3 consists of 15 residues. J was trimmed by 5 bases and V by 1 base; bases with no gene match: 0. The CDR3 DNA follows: TGTGCCAGTAGTATAGGGGACAGGGGGCATCAGCCCCAGCATTTT. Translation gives CASSIGDRGHQPQHF.

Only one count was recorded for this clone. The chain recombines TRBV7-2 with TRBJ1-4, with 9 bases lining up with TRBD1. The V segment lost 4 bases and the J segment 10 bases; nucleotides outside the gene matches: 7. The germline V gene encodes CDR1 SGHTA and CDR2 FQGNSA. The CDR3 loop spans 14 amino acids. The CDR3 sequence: CASSSGQGSGKLFF. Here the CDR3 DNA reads TGTGCCAGCAGCTCGGGACAGGGTTCAGGAAAACTGTTTTTT. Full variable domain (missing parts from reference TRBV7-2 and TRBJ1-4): GAGVSQSPSNKVTEKGKDVELRCDPISGHTALYWYRQSLGQGLEFLIYFQGNSAPDKSGLPSDRFSAERTGGSVSTLTIQRTQQEDSAVYLCASSSGQGSGKLFFGSGTQLSVL.

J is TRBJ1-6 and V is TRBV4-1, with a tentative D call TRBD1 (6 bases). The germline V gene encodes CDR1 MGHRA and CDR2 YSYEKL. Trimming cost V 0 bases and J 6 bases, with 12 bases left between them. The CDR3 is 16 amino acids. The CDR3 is CASSQDAGAGNSPLHF. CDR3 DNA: TGCGCCAGCAGCCAAGACGCGGGGGCGGGTAATTCACCCCTCCACTTT.

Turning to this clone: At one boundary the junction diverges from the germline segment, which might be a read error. CDR3 bases: TGTTCCAGCAGCTTAGGGACAGGGGGCGTCTATGGCTACACCTTC. It codes for CSSSLGTGGVYGYTF. The chain links TRBV7-9 to TRBJ1-2; 12 bases align to TRBD1. CDR3 size: 15 residues. Germline-derived CDR1 and CDR2 are SEHNR and FQNEAQ (reference sequence).

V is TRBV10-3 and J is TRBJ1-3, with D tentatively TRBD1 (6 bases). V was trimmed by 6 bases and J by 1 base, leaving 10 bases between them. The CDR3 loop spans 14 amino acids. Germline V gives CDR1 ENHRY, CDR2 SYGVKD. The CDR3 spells CAISGQSSGNTIYF. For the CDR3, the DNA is TGTGCCATCAGCGGACAGTCTTCTGGAAACACCATATATTTT.

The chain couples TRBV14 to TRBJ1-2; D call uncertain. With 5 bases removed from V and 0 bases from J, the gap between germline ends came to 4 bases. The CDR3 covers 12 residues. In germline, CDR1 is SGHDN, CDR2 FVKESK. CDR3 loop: CASSSTNYGYTF. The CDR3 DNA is TGTGCCAGCAGCTCAACTAACTATGGCTACACCTTC.

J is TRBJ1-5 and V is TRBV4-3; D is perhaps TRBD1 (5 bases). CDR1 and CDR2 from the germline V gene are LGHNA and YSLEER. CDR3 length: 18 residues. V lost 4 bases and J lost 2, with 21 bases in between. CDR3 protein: CASSPTPGGGLGNQPQHF. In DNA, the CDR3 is TGCGCCAGCAGCCCTACACCTGGGGGAGGGTTGGGCAATCAGCCCCAGCATTTT.

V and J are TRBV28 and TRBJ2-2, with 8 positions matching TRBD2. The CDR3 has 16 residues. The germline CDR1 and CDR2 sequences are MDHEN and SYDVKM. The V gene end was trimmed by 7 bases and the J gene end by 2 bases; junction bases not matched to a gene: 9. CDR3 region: CASTRSGTTNTGELFF. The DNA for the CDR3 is TGTGCCAGCACCCGTAGCGGGACTACTAACACCGGGGAGCTGTTTTTT.

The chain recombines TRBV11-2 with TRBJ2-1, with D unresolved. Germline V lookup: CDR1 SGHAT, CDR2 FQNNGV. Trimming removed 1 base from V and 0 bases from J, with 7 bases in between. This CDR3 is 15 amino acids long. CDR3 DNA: TGTGCCAGCAGCTTAGTATACAGCTCCTACAATGAGCAGTTCTTC. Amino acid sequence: CASSLVYSSYNEQFF.

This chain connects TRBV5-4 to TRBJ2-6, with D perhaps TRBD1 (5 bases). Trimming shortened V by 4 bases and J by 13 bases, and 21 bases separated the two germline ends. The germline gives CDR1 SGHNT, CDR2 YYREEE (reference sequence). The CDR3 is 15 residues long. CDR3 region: CASSQGISQGRVLTF. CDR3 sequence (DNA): TGTGCCAGCAGCCAAGGTATCTCGCAGGGCAGGGTCCTGACTTTC.

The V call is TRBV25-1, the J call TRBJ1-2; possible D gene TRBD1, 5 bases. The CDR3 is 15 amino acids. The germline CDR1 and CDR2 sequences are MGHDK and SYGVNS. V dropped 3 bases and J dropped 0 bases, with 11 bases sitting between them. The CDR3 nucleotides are TGTGCCAGCAGTGACCAGGGCTCAGCTAACTATGGCTACACCTTC. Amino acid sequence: CASSDQGSANYGYTF.

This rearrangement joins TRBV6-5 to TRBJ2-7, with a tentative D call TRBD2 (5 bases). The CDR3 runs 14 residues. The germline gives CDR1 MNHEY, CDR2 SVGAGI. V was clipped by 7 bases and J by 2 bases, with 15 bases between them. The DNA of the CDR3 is TGTGCCAGCAAGGCTCGACGGGGAACCTACGAGCAGTACTTC. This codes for CASKARRGTYEQYF.

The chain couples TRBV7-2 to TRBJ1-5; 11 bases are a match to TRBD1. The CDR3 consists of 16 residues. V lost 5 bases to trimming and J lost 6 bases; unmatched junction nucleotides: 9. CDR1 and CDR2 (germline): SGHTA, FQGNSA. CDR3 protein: CASSPASGQGVQPQHF. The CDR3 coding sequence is TGTGCCAGCAGCCCCGCGTCGGGACAGGGGGTTCAGCCCCAGCATTTT.

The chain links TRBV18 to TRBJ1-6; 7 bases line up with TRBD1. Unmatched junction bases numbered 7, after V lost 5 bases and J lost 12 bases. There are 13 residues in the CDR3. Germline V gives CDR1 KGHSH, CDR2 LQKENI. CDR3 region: CASSYGQAEPLHF. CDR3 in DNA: TGTGCCAGCTCATACGGACAGGCGGAACCCCTCCACTTT.

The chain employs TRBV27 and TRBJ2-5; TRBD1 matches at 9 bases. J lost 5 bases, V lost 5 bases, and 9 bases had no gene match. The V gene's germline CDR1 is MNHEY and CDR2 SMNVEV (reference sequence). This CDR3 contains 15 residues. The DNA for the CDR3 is TGTGCCAGCAGTCCAGGACAGGGGCGGAGGGAGACCCAGTACTTC. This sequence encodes CASSPGQGRRETQYF.